The 6 T cell receptor beta chains below were found in one sample sequenced in a study of early T cells in non-severe SARS-CoV-2 infection. TCRdb re-derived calls from the 5' RACE reads in MiXCR, one entry per CDR3 protein. The sample has more than 70,000 distinct CDR3 sequences, roughly 13% seen once. The source material was whole blood. These receptors were obtained from an adult who was a healthcare worker with PCR-confirmed SARS-CoV-2 infection or an uninfected control (not recorded which).

The chain has TRBV7-9 and TRBJ2-3; 8 nucleotides match TRBD2. Germline CDR1 and CDR2: SEHNR and FQNEAQ (reference sequence). V shed 0 bases and J 6 bases; nucleotides not matched to a gene: 8. The CDR3 spans 16 residues. The DNA for the CDR3 is TGTGCCAGCAGCTTAGCCCCGGCGGGGGGTAGTGATACGCAGTATTTT. Protein sequence: CASSLAPAGGSDTQYF.

CDR3 DNA sequence: TGTGCCAGCAGCCAGACAGGAGGGTTAGCCGGGGAGCTGTTTTTT. Encoded protein: CASSQTGGLAGELFF. This chain joins TRBV11-1 and TRBJ2-2; D is perhaps TRBD1 or TRBD2 (6 bases each). Trimming took 5 bases from V and 6 from J, leaving 16 bases between them. Germline CDR1 and CDR2: SGHAT and FQDESV (reference sequence). The CDR3 has 15 residues.

The rearrangement uses TRBV29-1 and TRBJ1-1; D not resolved. Germline V CDR1 and CDR2: SQVTM, ANQGSEA. V lost 3 bases, J lost 7 bases, and 6 bases lay in between. The CDR3 is 10 amino acids. The CDR3 nucleotides are TGCAGCGTTGAGCAGATTGAAGCTTTCTTT. Its translation: CSVEQIEAFF.

This clonotype occurred many times. The V call is TRBV6-4, the J call TRBJ2-3; 13 nucleotides align to TRBD2. Germline loops: CDR1 MRHNA, CDR2 SNTAGT. The CDR3 has 15 amino acids. Trimming took 2 bases from V and 6 from J; bases not matched to a gene: 2. CDR3: CASSDTSGGADTQYF. The CDR3 DNA reads TGTGCCAGCAGTGACACTAGCGGGGGGGCCGATACGCAGTATTTT.

The sample holds a few counts of this clonotype. V gene TRBV3-1 combines with J gene TRBJ2-5; D not resolved. Trimming removed 5 bases from V and 5 bases from J, with 18 bases in between. This CDR3 has 15 amino acids. Germline V gives CDR1 LGHDT, CDR2 YNNKEL (reference sequence). The CDR3 DNA reads as TGTGCCAGCAGCTCCGATCCGTCACCGCCGGAGACCCAGTACTTC. It encodes CASSSDPSPPETQYF.

The CDR3: CASSLGSARPQYF. The CDR3 nucleotides are TGTGCCAGCAGCTTAGGCTCCGCCCGGCCCCAGTACTTC. The chain carries TRBV7-2 and TRBJ2-5; D remains unclear. This CDR3 spans 13 amino acids. The germline V gene encodes CDR1 SGHTA and CDR2 FQGNSA. The V end was cut by 1 base, the J end by 9 bases, with 12 bases between.